Shown below are 32 T cell receptor beta chains from a single sample sequenced in a study of cytomegalovirus exposure and HLA in healthy donors. The PCR made use of 60 Vbeta and 13 Jbeta primers. Libraries were prepared by immunoSEQ multiplex PCR; TCRdb keeps only in-frame clonotypes and omits some of them. This sample yields about 150,000 clones, of which about four fifths are seen a single time; about 3% belongs to the top ten. Sequencing used PBMCs. The source is a man younger than 35 in good health and CMV-seronegative.

The chain is built from TRBV6-1 and TRBJ1-5, with 8 bases identical to TRBD1. This CDR3 comprises 15 residues. Germline values: CDR1 MNHNS, CDR2 SASEGT. V dropped 6 bases and J dropped 6; count of bases not matched to a gene: 10. The CDR3 coding sequence is TGTGCCAGCAGCGCCCCACAGGGGGTCGTTCAGCCCCAGCATTTT. Encoded protein: CASSAPQGVVQPQHF.

This clone has a handful of counts. The V gene is TRBV6-5, the J gene TRBJ2-7; 7 positions match TRBD1. This CDR3 contains 14 residues. The J segment lost 2 bases and the V segment lost 5 bases, leaving 6 bases of the junction unmatched. Looked up from germline, CDR1 is MNHEY and CDR2 is SVGAGI. The CDR3 coding sequence is TGTGCCAGCAGTAGACACAGGGGACCCTACGAGCAGTACTTC. This sequence encodes CASSRHRGPYEQYF.

The chain carries TRBV18 and TRBJ1-1; D might be TRBD1 (5 bases). In germline, CDR1 is KGHSH, CDR2 LQKENI. The V and J ends lost 3 bases and 2 bases respectively, with 13 bases between them. This CDR3 region has 15 residues. As DNA, the CDR3 is TGTGCCAGCTCACCGGTTACAGGCAGAAACACTGAAGCTTTCTTT. Protein product: CASSPVTGRNTEAFF.

The chain carries TRBV18 and TRBJ1-1; no clear D gene. The CDR3 totals 12 residues. Germline CDR1 KGHSH, CDR2 LQKENI. Trimming stripped 2 bases from V and 11 bases from J, with 12 bases between. The CDR3 spells CASSPGEALAFF. CDR3 nucleotide sequence: TGTGCCAGCTCACCAGGCGAGGCATTGGCTTTCTTT.

There are a few counts of this clone. The chain carries TRBV5-1 and TRBJ2-5; D is ambiguous. CDR3 length: 13 residues. Per germline, CDR1 SGHRS and CDR2 YFSETQ. Trimming stripped 1 base from V and 2 bases from J, with 6 bases between. In DNA, the CDR3 is TGCGCCAGCAGCTTGATGACTCAAGAGACCCAGTACTTC. Protein: CASSLMTQETQYF.

This chain links TRBV7-9 with TRBJ1-1; no firm D call. Per the germline V gene, CDR1 is SEHNR and CDR2 is FQNEAQ (reference sequence). V dropped 5 bases and J dropped 3 bases, with 7 bases sitting between them. This CDR3 spans 12 amino acids. Written as DNA, the CDR3 is TGTGCCAGCAGCACCCGGGACACTGAAGCTTTCTTT. Amino acids: CASSTRDTEAFF.

V and J are TRBV4-1 and TRBJ1-5, with TRBD1 as a possible D gene (6 bases). The V gene lost 0 bases and the J gene lost 4 bases, with 13 bases spanning the gap. The germline V gene has CDR1 MGHRA and CDR2 YSYEKL. CDR3 size: 16 residues. CDR3 in DNA: TGCGCCAGCAGCCAAGATATGACAGGAAGAAATCAGCCCCAGCATTTT. It yields the protein CASSQDMTGRNQPQHF.

This chain's CDR3 is CVCSGGDKGATYEQYV. The DNA of the CDR3 is TGCGTCTGCAGCGGGGGGGACAAAGGCGCAACCTACGAGCAGTACGTC. The chain employs TRBV10-2 and TRBJ2-7; 10 bases fit TRBD2. The V gene's germline CDR1 is WSHSY and CDR2 SAAADI. The CDR3 is 16 amino acids.

CDR3 sequence reads: CASSLGQPWSNQPQHF. The CDR3 DNA reads as TGTGCCAGCAGCTTGGGACAGCCATGGAGCAATCAGCCCCAGCATTTT. The V call is TRBV7-6, the J call TRBJ1-5; 7 bases are shared with TRBD1. The V and J ends lost 3 bases and 1 base, in that order; junction bases with no gene match: 6. The CDR3 loop spans 16 amino acids. Germline CDR1 and CDR2: SGHVS and FNYEAQ.

The J gene is TRBJ1-2, the V gene TRBV7-2; TRBD1 is a possible D gene (5 bases). The CDR3 has 14 amino acids. Germline V lookup: CDR1 SGHTA, CDR2 FQGNSA. Trimming took 2 bases from V and 4 from J, leaving 11 bases between them. DNA for the CDR3: TGTGCCAGCAGCTTACGGACACTCGGCTATGGCTACACCTTC. This sequence encodes CASSLRTLGYGYTF.

The chain employs TRBV20-1 and TRBJ1-1, with a weak D call TRBD1 (6 bases). CDR3 size: 11 residues. The ends were cut back, 6 bases at V and 10 bases at J, with 15 bases in the middle. Germline V gives CDR1 DFQATT, CDR2 SNEGSKA (reference sequence). As DNA, the CDR3 is TGCAGTGCCCGAACGGAGGACAGAGCTTTCTTT. Protein product: CSARTEDRAFF.

In its sample, this clone was seen a few times. The V gene is TRBV28, the J gene TRBJ1-1, with D unclear. Trimming left V 6 bases short and J 4 bases short, with 6 bases between. Germline V gene data show CDR1 as MDHEN and CDR2 as SYDVKM. The CDR3 has 11 amino acids. The CDR3 is CASRTVTEAFF. The CDR3 bases are TGTGCCAGCAGAACAGTCACTGAAGCTTTCTTT.

The chain is built from TRBV28 and TRBJ1-1, with D possibly matching TRBD1 (5 bases). This CDR3 is 13 amino acids long. V was trimmed by 6 bases and J by 6 bases, leaving 14 bases between them. Germline CDR1 and CDR2: MDHEN and SYDVKM. This CDR3 reads CASSPWGRAEAFF. The CDR3 nucleotides read TGTGCCAGCAGCCCTTGGGGGAGGGCTGAAGCTTTCTTT.

V and J are TRBV4-3 and TRBJ2-3; the D gene is possibly TRBD2 (6 bases). The V and J ends lost 0 bases and 0 bases respectively, with 22 bases between them. From germline, CDR1 is LGHNA and CDR2 YSLEER. This CDR3 has 20 residues. The CDR3 DNA is TGCGCCAGCAGCCAAGACTCCCGCGGGGTTTCGGGGCGTAGCACAGATACGCAGTATTTT. This gives the protein CASSQDSRGVSGRSTDTQYF.

V is TRBV5-4 and J is TRBJ1-2, with D uncertain. The CDR3 has 13 amino acids. V was trimmed by 2 bases and J by 0 bases, leaving 5 bases between them. Germline V CDR1 and CDR2: SGHNT, YYREEE (reference sequence). CDR3 loop: CASSFPANYGYTF. In DNA, the CDR3 is TGTGCCAGCAGCTTTCCGGCTAACTATGGCTACACCTTC.

The table lists this clone with a few counts. The V call is TRBV6-4, the J call TRBJ1-5; 7 bases match TRBD1. The germline V gene encodes CDR1 MRHNA and CDR2 SNTAGT. The CDR3 is made up of 18 amino acids. Trimming took 3 bases from V and 4 from J; bases not matched to a gene: 15. The CDR3 DNA reads as TGTGCCAGCAGTGAAATGACAGGGTCGCCGCGAAGGAATCAGCCCCAGCATTTT. Translating gives CASSEMTGSPRRNQPQHF.

This clone occurred once. The chain uses TRBV7-6 and TRBJ2-3, with D maybe TRBD1 (5 bases). V lost 6 bases, J lost 6 bases, and 16 bases lay in between. Germline values: CDR1 SGHVS, CDR2 FNYEAQ. This CDR3 is built from 14 residues. CDR3 amino acids: CASSPLRQYDTQYF. In DNA form, the CDR3 reads TGTGCCAGCAGTCCCCTGAGACAGTACGATACGCAGTATTTT.

The chain has TRBV28 and TRBJ1-1, with D possibly being TRBD1 (6 bases). The length of the CDR3 is 15 residues. Germline CDR1 reads MDHEN; CDR2 reads SYDVKM. Trimming took off 0 bases at V and 0 bases at J, with 8 bases between the two ends. The CDR3 protein is CASSLWDSLNTEAFF. CDR3 nucleotide sequence: TGTGCCAGCAGTTTATGGGACAGTCTGAACACTGAAGCTTTCTTT.

V is TRBV27 and J is TRBJ1-1; D is possibly TRBD1 (6 bases). CDR3 length: 12 residues. CDR1 and CDR2 from the germline V gene are MNHEY and SMNVEV (reference sequence). V gave up 5 bases and J gave up 10 bases, with 14 bases separating them. CDR3 nucleotides: TGTGCCAGCAGTGACAGGTTCAGGGGAGCTTTCTTT. This translates into CASSDRFRGAFF.

Written as DNA, the CDR3 is TGTGCCAGTAGTCACGCTACTTCTAATTCACCCCTCCACTTT. It codes for CASSHATSNSPLHF. The gene calls are TRBV19 and TRBJ1-6; D is undetermined. The CDR3 consists of 14 residues. Germline V gene sequence: CDR1 LNHDA, CDR2 SQIVND (reference sequence). V was cut by 5 bases and J by 6 bases, with 11 bases left in between.

The genes are TRBV7-8 and TRBJ2-7, with TRBD2 matching 10 bases. The CDR3 is 15 amino acids. From germline, CDR1 is SGHVS and CDR2 FQNEAQ. The V segment lost 3 bases and the J segment 6 bases; nucleotides outside the gene matches: 8. For the CDR3, the DNA is TGTGCCAGCAGCTTGACCGGGACTAGCGCAGGCGAGCAGTACGTC. The encoded protein is CASSLTGTSAGEQYV.

CDR3 DNA: TGTGCCAGCAGTGGGTGGCGGGACAATGAGCAGTTCTTC. Translated: CASSGWRDNEQFF. The V and J genes are TRBV2 and TRBJ2-1; D is possibly TRBD2 (5 bases). The ends were cut back, 4 bases at V and 5 bases at J, with 9 bases in the middle. The CDR3 has 13 residues. The germline V gene encodes CDR1 SNHLY and CDR2 FYNNEI.

This chain links TRBV15 with TRBJ1-3; no clear D. The CDR3 extends over 13 amino acids. Germline lookup yields CDR1 LNHNV and CDR2 YYDKDF (reference sequence). Trimming shortened V by 0 bases and J by 4 bases, and 4 bases separated the two germline ends. Here the CDR3 reads CATSRDEGNTIYF. In DNA form, the CDR3 reads TGTGCCACCAGCAGAGATGAGGGAAACACCATATATTTT.

The gene calls are TRBV10-3 and TRBJ1-3; 12 bases are shared with TRBD1. The CDR3 has 18 amino acids. Germline V gene data show CDR1 as ENHRY and CDR2 as SYGVKD. V was pared by 7 bases and J by 0 bases, with 10 bases of the junction left unmatched. The CDR3 nucleotides read TGTGCCATCAAACCCGGGACAGGGGGCTATTCCTCTGGAAACACCATATATTTT. Its translation: CAIKPGTGGYSSGNTIYF.

The genes are TRBV18 and TRBJ1-1; D is undetermined. The CDR3 totals 15 residues. CDR1 is KGHSH and CDR2 is LQKENI in the germline V gene. Between the trimmed V and J ends, which lost 0 bases and 10 bases, there was a span of 18 bases. CDR3 bases: TGTGCCAGCTCACCACCGAAGAGGGTGGATTTTGTAGCTTTCTTT. Translating gives CASSPPKRVDFVAFF.

This chain uses TRBV28 with TRBJ1-2; D not certain. The CDR3 is made up of 13 amino acids. V was cut by 6 bases and J by 8 bases, with 16 bases left in between. CDR1 and CDR2 from the germline V gene are MDHEN and SYDVKM. The CDR3 sequence: CASSDRRGKGYTF. The CDR3 region has the DNA TGTGCCAGCAGCGACCGACGGGGTAAAGGCTACACCTTC.

V gene TRBV9 combines with J gene TRBJ1-2, with TRBD1 matching over 7 bases. J gave up 4 bases and V 2 bases, and 5 bases lay outside the gene matches. The germline gives CDR1 SGDLS, CDR2 YYNGEE. This CDR3 spans 14 amino acids. The CDR3 region is CASSVDDRVYGYTF. DNA for the CDR3: TGTGCCAGCAGCGTCGATGACAGGGTCTATGGCTACACCTTC.

This chain connects TRBV30 to TRBJ2-3; D may be TRBD1 (5 bases). Per germline, CDR1 GTSNPN and CDR2 SVGIG (reference sequence). This CDR3 is built from 12 residues. Trimming took 4 bases from V and 5 from J, leaving 10 bases between them. The CDR3 region is CAWNRYRDTQYF. Here the CDR3 DNA reads TGTGCCTGGAACAGGTATCGAGATACGCAGTATTTT.

The J gene is TRBJ2-3, the V gene TRBV7-2, with 7 bases matching TRBD1. This CDR3 is built from 16 residues. V lost 4 bases to trimming and J lost 10 bases; unmatched junction nucleotides: 17. CDR1 and CDR2 (germline): SGHTA, FQGNSA. CDR3 DNA: TGTGCCAGCAGCTCCAAAGGAGGACAGGCGACAACAGCGCAGTATTTT. Translated: CASSSKGGQATTAQYF.

The chain employs TRBV7-2 and TRBJ2-5; 9 nucleotides match TRBD2. Germline-derived CDR1 and CDR2 are SGHTA and FQGNSA. V lost 6 bases and J lost 2; bases outside the gene matches: 4. The CDR3 has 14 residues. The CDR3 region is CASRLAGQQETQYF. CDR3 nucleotides: TGTGCCAGCAGGCTAGCGGGGCAACAAGAGACCCAGTACTTC.

This clone was seen more than once but under ten times. The chain joins TRBV18 to TRBJ1-1; 8 bases align to TRBD1. With V trimmed by 4 bases and J by 4 bases, 8 bases remained unmatched. This CDR3 has 15 amino acids. CDR1 and CDR2 from the germline V gene are KGHSH and LQKENI. CDR3: CASSRITGGGTEAFF. CDR3 coding DNA: TGTGCCAGCTCACGCATAACAGGGGGGGGCACTGAAGCTTTCTTT.

V and J are TRBV28 and TRBJ1-6, with TRBD1 matching over 8 bases. The length of the CDR3 is 14 residues. V was clipped by 6 bases and J by 9 bases; unmatched bases: 7. Germline values: CDR1 MDHEN, CDR2 SYDVKM. The CDR3 reads CASRSTGVFSPLHF. For the CDR3, the DNA is TGTGCCAGCAGATCGACAGGGGTTTTTTCACCCCTCCACTTT.